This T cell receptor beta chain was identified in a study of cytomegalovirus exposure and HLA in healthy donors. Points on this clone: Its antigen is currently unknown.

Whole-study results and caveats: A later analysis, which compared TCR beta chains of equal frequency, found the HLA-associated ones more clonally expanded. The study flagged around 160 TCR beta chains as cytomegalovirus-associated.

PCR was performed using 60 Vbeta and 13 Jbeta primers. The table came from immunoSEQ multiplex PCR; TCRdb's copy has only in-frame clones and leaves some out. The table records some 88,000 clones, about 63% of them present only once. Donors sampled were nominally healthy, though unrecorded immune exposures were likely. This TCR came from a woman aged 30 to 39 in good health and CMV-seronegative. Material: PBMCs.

In DNA form, the CDR3 reads TGTGCCAGCAGTGTTGAGGGAGTGGGGTACAATGAGCAGTTCTTC. Residues: CASSVEGVGYNEQFF. The V gene is TRBV6-4, the J gene TRBJ2-1; tentative D call: TRBD2 (5 bases). Germline CDR1 reads MRHNA; CDR2 reads SNTAGT. This CDR3 spans 15 amino acids. V was trimmed by 4 bases and J by 4 bases, leaving 14 bases between them.